A selection of T cell receptor beta chains follows, all from one sample in a study of T cell responses to AZD1222 COVID-19 vaccine. Sequencing used immunoSEQ multiplex PCR; TCRdb keeps in-frame clones, though not all of them. The table includes 90,000 to 120,000 clones, over 80% detected once. The source was peripheral blood, collected 28 days after the second AZD1222 dose. The receptors derive from an adult who received the AZD1222 COVID-19 vaccine. Both conserved end residues are part of each CDR3. A D gene is named only where the DNA matches it firmly. The size field is filled for only some rows; it gives once, few, many or a size class.

J gene: TRBJ2-1
clone size: -
V gene: TRBV5-1
D gene: -
CDR3 length: 16
CDR3 protein: CASSLGFMSGGNEQFF
CDR3 DNA: TGCGCCAGCAGCTTAGGATTTATGTCAGGGGGGAATGAGCAGTTCTTC

J gene: TRBJ1-1
clone size: -
V gene: TRBV7-3
D gene: -
CDR3 length: 13
CDR3 protein: CASSSGLNTEAFF
CDR3 DNA: TGTGCCAGCAGCTCGGGGTTGAACACTGAAGCTTTCTTT

J gene: TRBJ2-2
clone size: once
V gene: TRBV2
D gene: TRBD1
CDR3 length: 18
CDR3 protein: CASSATGQGALNTGELFF
CDR3 DNA: TGTGCCAGCAGTGCCACCGGACAGGGGGCTTTGAACACCGGGGAGCTGTTTTTT

J gene: TRBJ2-2
clone size: -
V gene: TRBV19
D gene: -
CDR3 length: 13
CDR3 protein: CASKPQLTGELFF
CDR3 DNA: TGTGCCAGCAAACCCCAGTTAACCGGGGAGCTGTTTTTT

J gene: TRBJ1-3
clone size: -
V gene: TRBV3-1/TRBV3-2
D gene: -
CDR3 length: 13
CDR3 protein: CATGDFSGNTIYF
CDR3 DNA: TGTGCCACTGGGGACTTCTCTGGAAACACCATATATTTT

J gene: TRBJ1-2
clone size: -
V gene: TRBV30
D gene: TRBD1
CDR3 length: 14
CDR3 protein: CAWGQGALGYGYTF
CDR3 DNA: TGTGCCTGGGGACAGGGGGCGTTGGGCTATGGCTACACCTTC

J gene: TRBJ2-7
clone size: -
V gene: TRBV28
D gene: TRBD1
CDR3 length: 14
CDR3 protein: CASSLWDRVDEQYF
CDR3 DNA: TGTGCCAGCAGCTTGTGGGACAGGGTGGACGAGCAGTACTTC

J gene: TRBJ2-3
clone size: -
V gene: TRBV10-1
D gene: TRBD2
CDR3 length: 17
CDR3 protein: CASSRTSGGSGGDTQYF
CDR3 DNA: TGCGCCAGCAGTCGGACTAGCGGGGGGTCCGGAGGCGATACGCAGTATTTT

J gene: TRBJ1-5
clone size: -
V gene: TRBV5-6
D gene: -
CDR3 length: 12
CDR3 protein: CASQRSNQPQHF
CDR3 DNA: TGTGCCAGCCAAAGGAGCAATCAGCCCCAGCATTTT

J gene: TRBJ1-5
clone size: -
V gene: TRBV30
D gene: -
CDR3 length: 13
CDR3 protein: CAWSESDGTPQHF
CDR3 DNA: TGTGCCTGGAGTGAATCGGACGGAACGCCCCAGCATTTT

J gene: TRBJ1-2
clone size: -
V gene: TRBV7-3
D gene: TRBD1
CDR3 length: 13
CDR3 protein: CASSSRQGSGYTF
CDR3 DNA: TGTGCCAGCAGCTCCCGACAGGGTAGTGGCTACACCTTC

J gene: TRBJ1-2
clone size: -
V gene: TRBV7-2
D gene: -
CDR3 length: 13
CDR3 protein: CASSGRDNYGYTF
CDR3 DNA: TGTGCCAGCAGCGGCCGGGACAACTATGGCTACACCTTC

J gene: TRBJ1-1
clone size: once
V gene: TRBV30
D gene: -
CDR3 length: 13
CDR3 protein: CAWSAAGRTEAFF
CDR3 DNA: TGTGCCTGGAGTGCTGCAGGGCGTACTGAAGCTTTCTTT

J gene: TRBJ1-1
clone size: -
V gene: TRBV30
D gene: -
CDR3 length: 13
CDR3 protein: CASTGITNTEAFF
CDR3 DNA: TGTGCCTCCACGGGTATTACGAACACTGAAGCTTTCTTT

J gene: TRBJ1-2
clone size: -
V gene: TRBV30
D gene: TRBD1
CDR3 length: 11
CDR3 protein: CAWSVQGGYTF
CDR3 DNA: TGTGCCTGGAGTGTACAGGGGGGCTACACCTTC

J gene: TRBJ2-7
clone size: -
V gene: TRBV10-3
D gene: -
CDR3 length: 13
CDR3 protein: CAISGRALGEQYF
CDR3 DNA: TGTGCCATCAGTGGGCGAGCCCTAGGCGAGCAGTACTTC

J gene: TRBJ2-1
clone size: once
V gene: TRBV5-1
D gene: TRBD2
CDR3 length: 16
CDR3 protein: CASSLGVAGHYNEQFF
CDR3 DNA: TGCGCCAGCAGCTTGGGAGTAGCGGGACATTACAATGAGCAGTTCTTC

J gene: TRBJ1-3
clone size: -
V gene: TRBV4-1
D gene: -
CDR3 length: 14
CDR3 protein: CASSDTGPGNTIYF
CDR3 DNA: TGCGCCAGCAGCGACACAGGGCCTGGAAACACCATATATTTT

J gene: TRBJ1-2
clone size: -
V gene: TRBV29-1
D gene: TRBD1
CDR3 length: 12
CDR3 protein: CSVGTGKYGYTF
CDR3 DNA: TGCAGCGTTGGGACAGGGAAGTATGGCTACACCTTC

J gene: TRBJ2-2
clone size: -
V gene: TRBV19
D gene: -
CDR3 length: 16
CDR3 protein: CASSPLQVSNTGELFF
CDR3 DNA: TGTGCCAGTAGCCCCCTTCAGGTCTCGAACACCGGGGAGCTGTTTTTT

J gene: TRBJ1-1
clone size: -
V gene: TRBV5-1
D gene: -
CDR3 length: 15
CDR3 protein: CASSLLAGQTPEAFF
CDR3 DNA: TGCGCCAGCAGCTTGCTCGCCGGACAAACACCTGAAGCTTTCTTT

J gene: TRBJ1-2
clone size: -
V gene: TRBV6-5
D gene: -
CDR3 length: 14
CDR3 protein: CASRKGDRSDGYTF
CDR3 DNA: TGTGCCAGCAGGAAGGGGGATCGGAGCGATGGCTACACCTTC

J gene: TRBJ2-1
clone size: -
V gene: TRBV11-2
D gene: TRBD1
CDR3 length: 16
CDR3 protein: CASSQNRGAMDNEQFF
CDR3 DNA: TGTGCCAGCAGCCAAAACAGGGGCGCTATGGACAATGAGCAGTTCTTC

J gene: TRBJ1-1
clone size: -
V gene: TRBV5-1
D gene: -
CDR3 length: 15
CDR3 protein: CASSLIEQGNTEAFF
CDR3 DNA: TGCGCCAGCAGCTTGATAGAACAGGGGAACACTGAAGCTTTCTTT

J gene: TRBJ1-4
clone size: once
V gene: TRBV19
D gene: TRBD1
CDR3 length: 13
CDR3 protein: CASQGEGNEKLFF
CDR3 DNA: TGTGCCAGTCAGGGGGAGGGTAATGAAAAACTGTTTTTT

J gene: TRBJ2-1
clone size: -
V gene: TRBV4-3
D gene: TRBD1
CDR3 length: 14
CDR3 protein: CASSQIQGANEQFF
CDR3 DNA: TGCGCCAGCAGCCAGATTCAGGGGGCCAATGAGCAGTTCTTC

J gene: TRBJ2-3
clone size: -
V gene: TRBV27
D gene: TRBD2
CDR3 length: 14
CDR3 protein: CASTVGGTTDTQYF
CDR3 DNA: TGTGCCAGCACCGTGGGAGGGACCACAGATACGCAGTATTTT